The 20 T cell receptor beta chains below come from one sample, sequenced in a study of T cell changes during pregnancy in multiple sclerosis. The protocol was immunoSEQ multiplex PCR, while the TCRdb copy is restricted to in-frame clones and leaves out a portion. The sample has tens of thousands of clones, more than 90% seen once. The sequencing here drew on peripheral blood, taken in the third trimester of pregnancy. The origin of the receptors is a female donor in good health, enrolled as a control in a pregnancy study.

The chain employs TRBV7-2 and TRBJ2-3, with a possible D match to TRBD1 (5 bases). CDR1 and CDR2 (germline): SGHTA, FQGNSA. The V end lost 7 bases, the J end lost 2 bases, and 13 bases lay between the germline ends. CDR3 length: 14 amino acids. CDR3 coding DNA: TGTGCCAGCACCCTCGGACAACTCACAGATACGCAGTATTTT. This translates into CASTLGQLTDTQYF.

This clone has only one observation. This chain links TRBV15 with TRBJ2-3, with D maybe TRBD2 (6 bases). The CDR3 sequence is 14 residues long. Germline assignment: CDR1 LNHNV and CDR2 YYDKDF (reference sequence). Between the trimmed V and J ends, which lost 8 bases and 3 bases, there was a span of 15 bases. The CDR3 loop is CATGLPTGTDTQYF. As DNA, the CDR3 is TGTGCCACCGGACTACCGACCGGGACAGATACGCAGTATTTT.

CDR3 protein: CASSLGAGAYEQYF. DNA of the CDR3: TGTGCCAGCAGCTTAGGCGCGGGGGCCTACGAGCAGTACTTC. The J gene is TRBJ2-7, the V gene TRBV7-2, with 7 bases fitting TRBD2. The ends lost 1 base at V and 2 bases at J; junction bases unmatched: 2. The CDR3 totals 14 residues. From germline, CDR1 is SGHTA and CDR2 FQGNSA.

The V gene is TRBV7-6, the J gene TRBJ1-4; tentatively, D is TRBD1 (6 bases). Germline CDR1 and CDR2: SGHVS and FNYEAQ. The germline V and J ends were trimmed by 1 base and 8 bases, with 20 bases remaining between them. CDR3 size: 17 residues. CDR3 sequence reads: CASSLGPATGTREKLFF. Here the CDR3 DNA reads TGTGCCAGCAGCTTAGGACCCGCGACAGGTACAAGAGAAAAACTGTTTTTT.

The chain uses TRBV7-2 and TRBJ2-5, with a weak D call TRBD2 (5 bases). The V and J ends lost 1 base and 8 bases respectively, with 20 bases between them. CDR1 and CDR2 from the germline V gene are SGHTA and FQGNSA. The CDR3 consists of 16 residues. CDR3 sequence reads: CASSLDDTRRAITQYF. The CDR3, as DNA: TGTGCCAGCAGCTTAGACGACACTAGACGAGCTATAACCCAGTACTTC.

This chain joins TRBV5-1 and TRBJ2-1, with 11 nucleotides matching TRBD2. Germline V gene sequence: CDR1 SGHRS, CDR2 YFSETQ. V gave up 0 bases and J gave up 7 bases; unmatched junction bases: 6. This CDR3 region has 16 residues. CDR3 residues: CASSLALAGGNNEQFF. In DNA form, the CDR3 reads TGCGCCAGCAGCTTGGCTCTAGCGGGGGGTAATAATGAGCAGTTCTTC.

The rearrangement joins TRBV18 to TRBJ1-5; tentative D call: TRBD1 (6 bases). Germline V CDR1 and CDR2: KGHSH, LQKENI. The CDR3 has 15 residues. V was shortened by 0 bases and J by 7 bases, with 13 bases between the two germline ends. The CDR3 sequence is CASSPPGGQAQPQHF. CDR3 bases: TGTGCCAGCTCACCACCGGGGGGGCAGGCCCAGCCCCAGCATTTT.

The J gene is TRBJ2-5, the V gene TRBV30, with 10 bases matching TRBD2. Germline values: CDR1 GTSNPN, CDR2 SVGIG (reference sequence). V gave up 1 base and J gave up 7 bases; unmatched junction bases: 6. The CDR3 sequence is 14 residues long. The CDR3 region is CAWSAASGSGTQYF. CDR3 nucleotides: TGTGCCTGGAGTGCTGCTAGCGGGAGTGGGACCCAGTACTTC.

This clone turned up a few times. This chain joins TRBV7-2 and TRBJ1-2; 7 bases match TRBD1. The CDR3 length is 15 residues. Per germline, CDR1 SGHTA and CDR2 FQGNSA. V gave up 4 bases and J gave up 2 bases; unmatched junction bases: 7. CDR3: CASSSAGGPNYGYTF. CDR3 nucleotide sequence: TGTGCCAGCAGCTCCGCAGGGGGGCCAAACTATGGCTACACCTTC.

The chain combines TRBV19 with TRBJ1-1; 7 nucleotides align to TRBD1. Germline V gene lookup returns CDR1 LNHDA and CDR2 SQIVND (reference sequence). CDR3 length equals 12 residues. V dropped 5 bases and J dropped 7; count of bases not matched to a gene: 4. The CDR3 loop is CASSPRTGEAFF. CDR3 sequence (DNA): TGTGCCAGTAGTCCACGGACAGGTGAAGCTTTCTTT.

V and J are TRBV19 and TRBJ2-7; TRBD1 might be the D (6 bases). The CDR3 loop spans 14 amino acids. CDR1 and CDR2 (germline): LNHDA, SQIVND (reference sequence). Deletions cut 8 bases from V and 0 bases from J, with 14 bases between. CDR3 in amino acids: CASHGQGPSYEQYF. CDR3 DNA: TGTGCCAGTCACGGGCAGGGGCCCTCCTACGAGCAGTACTTC.

This sequence joins TRBV2 and TRBJ1-5, with D uncertain. The CDR3 extends over 14 amino acids. Germline CDR1 and CDR2: SNHLY and FYNNEI. V was clipped by 0 bases and J by 5 bases, with 8 bases between them. This chain's CDR3 is CASSEAGGYQPQHF. The CDR3 bases are TGTGCCAGCAGTGAAGCGGGAGGGTATCAGCCCCAGCATTTT.

This clone was counted between two and nine times. The chain is built from TRBV14 and TRBJ1-1; the D is unclear. Trimming shortened V by 1 base and J by 4 bases, and 7 bases separated the two germline ends. The germline V gene has CDR1 SGHDN and CDR2 FVKESK. CDR3 size: 13 residues. The CDR3 spells CASSQGAGTEAFF. The CDR3 nucleotides read TGTGCCAGCAGCCAAGGGGCGGGCACTGAAGCTTTCTTT.

The chain combines TRBV2 with TRBJ1-5; D is uncertain. The CDR3 runs to 15 residues. V lost 1 base, J lost 7 bases, and 14 bases lay in between. Germline loops: CDR1 SNHLY, CDR2 FYNNEI. CDR3 sequence reads: CASSEGLGGNQPQHF. The CDR3 bases are TGTGCCAGCAGTGAAGGGCTGGGAGGGAACCAGCCCCAGCATTTT.

This CDR3 reads CASSIIQGALRNQPQHF. The DNA of the CDR3 is TGTGCCAGTAGTATAATCCAGGGGGCTTTACGCAATCAGCCCCAGCATTTT. The V call is TRBV19, the J call TRBJ1-5; 8 nucleotides line up with TRBD1. V lost 2 bases to trimming and J lost 2 bases; unmatched junction nucleotides: 8. CDR1 and CDR2 from the germline V gene are LNHDA and SQIVND (reference sequence). The CDR3 length is 17 residues.

The rearrangement joins TRBV5-6 to TRBJ2-7; 8 nucleotides line up with TRBD1. Germline CDR1 reads SGHDT; CDR2 reads YYEEEE. V was clipped by 3 bases and J by 6 bases; unmatched bases: 5. This CDR3 region has 13 residues. CDR3 sequence: CASSWTGMAEQYF. CDR3 sequence (DNA): TGTGCCAGCAGCTGGACAGGGATGGCCGAGCAGTACTTC.

This chain links TRBV7-8 with TRBJ1-5; 8 bases line up with TRBD1. J was trimmed by 3 bases and V by 3 bases; bases with no gene match: 4. The CDR3 consists of 15 residues. The germline V gene has CDR1 SGHVS and CDR2 FQNEAQ. The chain's CDR3 is CASSFGRGPNQPQHF. The CDR3 DNA reads TGTGCCAGCAGCTTTGGCAGGGGGCCCAATCAGCCCCAGCATTTT.

The chain is built from TRBV10-3 and TRBJ1-2; 7 bases agree with TRBD1. Germline loops: CDR1 ENHRY, CDR2 SYGVKD. V lost 2 bases, J lost 0 bases, and 9 bases stayed unmatched. The CDR3 is made up of 17 amino acids. In DNA form, the CDR3 reads TGTGCCATCAGTGAGGACAAGCAGGGACAGCCTAACTATGGCTACACCTTC. It specifies CAISEDKQGQPNYGYTF.

This clone has just one count. The rearrangement links TRBV2 to TRBJ1-1; D unclear. CDR3 size: 10 residues. Trimming cost V 4 bases and J 8 bases, with 5 bases left between them. CDR1 is SNHLY and CDR2 is FYNNEI in the germline V gene. CDR3 DNA sequence: TGTGCCAGCAGTGGAGTGGAAGCTTTCTTT. Amino acids: CASSGVEAFF.

The gene calls are TRBV10-3 and TRBJ2-5, with a tentative D call TRBD2 (5 bases). CDR1 is ENHRY, CDR2 SYGVKD, per germline. V was shortened by 4 bases and J by 3 bases, with 6 bases between the two germline ends. This CDR3 comprises 12 residues. The CDR3 here is CAISAGEETQYF. The CDR3 coding sequence is TGTGCCATCAGTGCCGGGGAAGAGACCCAGTACTTC.